This TCR beta chain was captured by sequencing in a study of blood T cell repertoires in COVID-19 (dated by TCRdb to the early 2020s). With regard to the full study: Collaborator samples came from the United States, Italy and Spain and covered acute and convalescent phases of COVID-19. The material from the prospective study consisted of cDNA or gDNA derived from T cells, B-cell-depleted T cells, or PBMCs. Subjects who had been exposed to COVID-19, were actively infected with it, or had recovered from it provided the deeply sampled blood TCRbeta repertoires that made up the dataset. The repertoires were made available in a free public database intended to serve as a resource for research on the immune response to SARS-CoV-2. Samples were obtained from the ongoing ImmuneRACE study (first 160 participants) and from 1,254 subjects provided by 6 global collaborators. Nearly every sample came with metadata listing a de-identified subject ID, COVID-19 status, age in years and sex. HLA class I and class II types, where available, came from metadata supplied by the sample provider rather than from assay-based typing.

What the work shows at the level of the full study, not this receptor alone: How much clinical and demographic metadata was included differed by source and by participant, and the metadata was provided uncurated.

The immunoSEQ Assay, a bias-controlled multiplex PCR, was used to amplify TCRbeta CDR3 regions from genomic DNA. In the original analysis: The number of nucleated cells in each sample was estimated by amplification of reference gene primers within the assay. To quantify the absolute abundance of each unique TCRbeta CDR3 rearrangement, sequence reads were collapsed and filtered. For each sample, productive Simpson clonality was calculated as the square root of Simpson's diversity index over productive rearrangements. Here the immuneACCESS table is served through TCRdb, limited to in-frame sequences with V and J called. Missing clones are a known gap in these copies; in checked studies unresolved V genes cover under half, and the rest lacks a known reason. Clonal size and the V and J genes are those of that table, whereas D and trimming came from the DNA. This sample holds hundreds of thousands of clones; 70% to 90% were observed only once. The ten top clones hold roughly 1.4% of the sample.

Per the germline V gene, SGHDN is the CDR1 and FVKESK is the CDR2. Trimming costs V 1 base and J 0 bases, and their ends lie 10 bases apart. Including the terminal cysteine and phenylalanine, the CDR3 comprises 17 residues. Just the 51-base CDR3 DNA is kept, in frame starting at base 1. Whole blood was collected in K2EDTA tubes by collaborating institutions according to the institutions' own protocols. Collaborator samples were shipped for TCRbeta analysis as frozen whole blood, isolated PBMCs, or DNA extracted from either sample type. Worth noting for this clone: Its binding antigen is unknown. No base-level quality is on record; no much larger clone is a single base apart.

Recombination connected TRBV14 to TRBJ2-6; confidence is insufficient to name the D gene. This clonotype originated in a woman aged 25 to 45 with active or convalescent COVID-19. Sequencing was done on a sample of peripheral blood. The CDR3 protein is CASSQGVFSSGANVLTF. At the DNA level, the sequence is TGTGCCAGCAGCCAAGGAGTCTTTAGCTCTGGGGCCAACGTCCTGACTTTC. The CDR3, completed at both ends by the reference TRBV14 and TRBJ2-6 genes, gives the full variable domain EAGVTQFPSHSVIEKGQTVTLRCDPISGHDNLYWYRRVMGKEIKFLLHFVKESKQDESGMPNNRFLAERTGGTYSTLKVQPAELEDSGVYFCASSQGVFSSGANVLTFGAGSRLTVL.